The subject of this entry is one T cell receptor beta chain. No antigen is known for it. Germline-derived CDR1 and CDR2 are MDHEN and SYDVKM. The V and J ends lost 6 bases and 8 bases respectively, with 17 bases between them. This CDR3 has 14 residues. Using immunoSEQ multiplex PCR, the repertoire was profiled, and TCRdb retains in-frame clones only, with some absent. The table records just over 200,000 clones, roughly 79% of them present only once. The sample belongs to a study of cytotoxic CD8 clonotypes in ibrutinib-treated CLL. Whole-study findings and limits: For progressing versus sustained-remission patients, sampling times were not the same.

This receptor was obtained from a human donor with chronic lymphocytic leukemia. The chain joins TRBV28 to TRBJ2-4; D may be TRBD1 (5 bases). This specimen was PBMCs, taken after 12 months of ibrutinib treatment. The CDR3 spells CASSSGQVGYIQYF. CDR3 DNA: TGTGCCAGCAGCTCCGGACAAGTAGGATACATTCAGTACTTC.